A selection of T cell receptor beta chains follows, all from one sample in a study of blood T cell repertoires in COVID-19. Sequenced by immunoSEQ multiplex PCR; TCRdb stores in-frame clones only, minus some. The sample consists of about 190,000 clones, about 85% of them appearing once. Material for sequencing was peripheral blood. These receptors all come from a woman aged 80 or older with acute or convalescent COVID-19. Each CDR3 is given with its conserved first and last residue. D genes are given only for firm matches. Clone size is given for some rows only: seen once, a few or many times, or a class if the clone is expanded.

TRBD1	-	TRBJ1-4	TRBV19	CASSISGQGLFEKLFF	TGTGCCAGTAGTATCAGCGGACAGGGGTTGTTTGAAAAACTGTTTTTT
-	-	TRBJ1-2	TRBV19	CASSITGHVYGYTF	TGTGCCAGTAGTATAACCGGACACGTCTATGGCTACACCTTC
TRBD2	once	TRBJ2-3	TRBV18	CASSRTAGNTDTQYF	TGTGCCAGCTCCCGTACAGCGGGAAACACAGATACGCAGTATTTT
-	-	TRBJ1-5	TRBV6-5	CASYGQARQPQHF	TGTGCCAGCTACGGCCAGGCTCGTCAGCCCCAGCATTTT
-	-	TRBJ1-2	TRBV9	CASSVGARHGYTF	TGTGCCAGCAGCGTAGGGGCACGACATGGCTACACCTTC
TRBD2	-	TRBJ2-7	TRBV3-1/TRBV3-2	CASSHLAGFEQYF	TGTGCCAGCAGTCACTTAGCGGGATTCGAGCAGTACTTC
-	-	TRBJ2-1	TRBV19	CASSMLGAINNEQFF	TGTGCCAGTAGTATGTTAGGGGCAATCAACAATGAGCAGTTCTTC
-	-	TRBJ1-4	TRBV7-9	CASRTLPGVTNEKLFF	TGTGCCAGCAGAACTCTTCCAGGGGTAACTAATGAAAAACTGTTTTTT
-	-	TRBJ2-2	TRBV29-1	CSVGHTNTGELFF	TGCAGCGTTGGCCACACGAACACCGGGGAGCTGTTTTTT
TRBD2	-	TRBJ2-5	TRBV29-1	CSPAGLAVGGGKETQYF	TGCAGCCCCGCTGGGCTAGCGGTGGGGGGGGGTAAAGAGACCCAGTACTTC
-	-	TRBJ1-5	TRBV19	CATNPERGRADQPQHF	TGTGCCACCAACCCCGAGCGAGGCAGGGCCGATCAGCCCCAGCATTTT
TRBD1	-	TRBJ2-7	TRBV19	CASSITGGLLDEQYF	TGTGCCAGTAGTATTACAGGGGGCCTTCTTGACGAGCAGTACTTC
-	-	TRBJ2-6	TRBV6-5	CASRFSGANVLTF	TGTGCCAGCCGGTTCTCTGGGGCCAACGTCCTGACTTTC
TRBD1	-	TRBJ1-1	TRBV6-4	CASSDGTGREAFF	TGTGCCAGCAGTGACGGGACAGGCCGAGAAGCTTTCTTT
-	-	TRBJ1-5	TRBV12-3/TRBV12-4	CASGARNQPQHF	TGTGCCAGCGGGGCGCGCAATCAGCCCCAGCATTTT
-	-	TRBJ1-2	TRBV21-1	CASDRGRKGDYGYTF	TGTGCCAGCGACAGGGGCCGAAAGGGGGACTATGGCTACACCTTC
-	-	TRBJ1-5	TRBV6-5	CASSSGVNNQPQHF	TGTGCCAGCAGTTCAGGGGTCAACAATCAGCCCCAGCATTTT
-	-	TRBJ1-6	TRBV7-9	CASSLNFDNSPLHF	TGTGCCAGCAGCTTAAACTTCGATAATTCACCCCTCCACTTT
-	-	TRBJ2-1	TRBV19	CASSIGDGEQFF	TGTGCCAGTAGTATCGGGGATGGGGAGCAGTTCTTC
-	-	TRBJ1-1	TRBV19	CASSMTWRGQNTEAFF	TGTGCCAGTAGTATGACGTGGCGGGGGCAGAACACTGAAGCTTTCTTT
TRBD2	-	TRBJ2-1	TRBV19	CASSIGVFTSALSYNEQFF	TGTGCCAGTAGTATAGGAGTTTTTACTAGCGCCCTCTCCTACAATGAGCAGTTCTTC
TRBD1	few	TRBJ1-3	TRBV12-3/TRBV12-4	CASSLGQGHAIYF	TGTGCCAGCAGTTTGGGACAGGGACATGCCATATATTTT
-	-	TRBJ2-7	TRBV7-2	CASSLGALSYEQYF	TGTGCCAGCAGCTTAGGGGCCCTCTCCTACGAGCAGTACTTC
-	-	TRBJ2-2	TRBV4-1	CASSQEFGTVLPNTGELFF	TGCGCCAGCAGCCAAGAATTCGGTACGGTACTACCAAACACCGGGGAGCTGTTTTTT
TRBD2	-	TRBJ2-3	TRBV7-2	CASSSSGTSGDTQYF	TGTGCCAGCAGCTCATCCGGGACTAGCGGTGATACGCAGTATTTT
TRBD1	-	TRBJ2-7	TRBV11-3	CASSIGQGSSEQYF	TGTGCCAGCAGCATAGGACAGGGTTCCTCCGAGCAGTACTTC
TRBD1	-	TRBJ2-7	TRBV19	CASSTGTGTFHEQYF	TGTGCCAGTAGTACCGGGACAGGTACTTTCCACGAGCAGTACTTC
TRBD2	-	TRBJ2-3	TRBV9	CASSRLAGGSGDTQYF	TGTGCCAGCAGCAGACTAGCGGGAGGATCGGGAGATACGCAGTATTTT
-	once	TRBJ2-7	TRBV21-1	CASSAPDSSYEQYF	TGTGCCAGCAGCGCCCCGGACAGCTCCTACGAGCAGTACTTC
TRBD2	-	TRBJ2-1	TRBV9	CASSVSRGAYNEQFF	TGTGCCAGCAGCGTATCCCGGGGGGCCTACAATGAGCAGTTCTTC
TRBD1	-	TRBJ2-1	TRBV19	CASRSTGVATAEQFF	TGTGCCAGTAGGTCAACAGGGGTGGCAACAGCCGAGCAGTTCTTC
TRBD2	once	TRBJ2-3	TRBV9	CASSVKGLADRTDTQYF	TGTGCCAGCAGCGTTAAGGGACTAGCGGATCGCACAGATACGCAGTATTTT